This T cell receptor beta chain derives from a study of tumor and adjacent non-tumor tissue in lung cancer. Study results and limitations: Top 100 clones took a larger repertoire share in normal lung. Patients with more diverse tumor TCRs had worse survival.

This CDR3 contains 16 residues. The germline V gene has CDR1 SGHAT and CDR2 FQNNGV. This sample's RNA came from whole unsorted tissue. Distant lung tissue was collected more than 3 cm away from the tumor edge. With regard to this clonotype: The antigen is unknown. A junction boundary mismatches the germline segment, possibly from a read error.

The library came from three nested PCR rounds adapted from ARM-PCR protocols. TCRdb fed the multiplex PCR reads into MiXCR, producing one record per CDR3 protein. The sample gives tens of thousands of distinct CDR3 sequences, approximately 82% of which show up once; around 38% is in the top ten. The clonotype comes from a man aged 70-80 years with non-small cell lung cancer. The chain is built from TRBV11-2 and TRBJ2-2; the D gene could be TRBD1 or TRBD2 (5 bases each). Sequenced material: distant non-tumor lung tissue. DNA of the CDR3: TGTGACAGCAGCTTAGTGGACACAGGTGTTGCCGGGGAGCTGTTCTTT. Amino acids: CDSSLVDTGVAGELFF.